This T cell receptor (beta chain) was identified during a study of T-cell reconstitution after alpha-beta-depleted transplantation in children. As it was prepared, the TCRbeta library received unique molecular identifiers. From the PCR reads, TCRdb called clonotypes with MiXCR, one entry per CDR3 protein. There are about 360,000 distinct CDR3 sequences in the sample; 10% to 15% occur only once, and approximately 4.3% lies in the top ten. Germline V gives CDR1 MNHEY, CDR2 SVGAGI. V shed 2 bases and J shed 10 bases, with 15 bases lying between them. This CDR3 has 14 amino acids. The receptor was isolated from a human donor who donated a stem cell graft to a child with Fanconi anemia. V is TRBV6-5 and J is TRBJ2-4; D perhaps matches TRBD1 (6 bases). The sequencing here drew on PBMCs, taken from the stem cell graft. CDR3 coding DNA: TGTGCCAGCAGTTACAGTACAGGGCGAGGTATTCAGTACTTC. This codes for CASSYSTGRGIQYF.